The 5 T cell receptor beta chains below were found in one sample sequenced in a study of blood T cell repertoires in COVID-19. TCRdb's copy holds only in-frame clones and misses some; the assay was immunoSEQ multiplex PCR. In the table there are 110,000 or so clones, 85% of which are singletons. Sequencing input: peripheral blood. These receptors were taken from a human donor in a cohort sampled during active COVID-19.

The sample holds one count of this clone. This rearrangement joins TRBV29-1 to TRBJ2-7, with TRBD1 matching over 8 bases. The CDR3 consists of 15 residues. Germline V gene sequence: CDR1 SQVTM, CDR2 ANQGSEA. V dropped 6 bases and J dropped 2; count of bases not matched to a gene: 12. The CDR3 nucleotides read TGCAGCGTCCCACTTCAGGGGGCGACCCCCTACGAGCAGTACTTC. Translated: CSVPLQGATPYEQYF.

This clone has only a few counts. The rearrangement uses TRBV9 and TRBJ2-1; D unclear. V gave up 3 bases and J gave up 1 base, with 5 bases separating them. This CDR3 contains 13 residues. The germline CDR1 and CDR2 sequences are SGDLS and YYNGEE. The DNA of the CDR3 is TGTGCCAGCAGCGCCCGTTCCTACAATGAGCAGTTCTTC. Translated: CASSARSYNEQFF. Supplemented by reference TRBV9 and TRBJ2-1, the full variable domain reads DSGVTQTPKHLITATGQRVTLRCSPRSGDLSVYWYQQSLDQGLQFLIQYYNGEERAKGNILERFSAQQFPDLHSELNLSSLELGDSALYFCASSARSYNEQFFGPGTRLTVL.

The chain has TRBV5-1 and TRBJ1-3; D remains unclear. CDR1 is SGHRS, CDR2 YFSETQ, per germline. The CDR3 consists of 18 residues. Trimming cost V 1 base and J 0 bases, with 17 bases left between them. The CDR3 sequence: CASSLIAGSELSGNTIYF. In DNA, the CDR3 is TGCGCCAGCAGCTTGATTGCGGGCAGCGAGCTCTCTGGAAACACCATATATTTT.

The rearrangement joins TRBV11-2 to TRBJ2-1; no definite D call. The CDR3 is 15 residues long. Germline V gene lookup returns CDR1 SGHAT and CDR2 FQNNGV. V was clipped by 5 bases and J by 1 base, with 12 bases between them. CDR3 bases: TGTGCCAGCAGCCCCCTTACAGCATCCTACAATGAGCAGTTCTTC. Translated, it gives CASSPLTASYNEQFF.

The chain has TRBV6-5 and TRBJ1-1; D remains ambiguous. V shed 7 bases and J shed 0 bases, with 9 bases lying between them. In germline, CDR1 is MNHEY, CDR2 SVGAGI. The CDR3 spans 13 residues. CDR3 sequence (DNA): TGTGCCAGCACCGAACACCTGAACACTGAAGCTTTCTTT. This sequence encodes CASTEHLNTEAFF.